This T cell receptor (beta chain) stems from a study of blood T cell repertoires in COVID-19. As for the study in general: From the United States, Italy and Spain came samples of acute and convalescent COVID-19. T cells, B-cell-depleted T cells, or PBMCs provided the cDNA or gDNA that served as material.

Germline CDR1 SGHRS, CDR2 YFSETQ. This CDR3 is built from 14 residues. V lost 2 bases, J lost 3 bases, and 9 bases lay in between. Details on this clone: The sample holds other DNA sequences that translate to the same CDR3.

Original data processing: Estimation of nucleated cell counts was performed using reference gene primer amplification. Libraries were prepared by immunoSEQ multiplex PCR; TCRdb keeps only in-frame clonotypes and omits some of them. V and J calls and clone size are as listed in that table; D and trimming were resolved from the DNA. The sample holds about 73,000 clones; 75% to 85% are singletons and the top ten take about 6.5%. The chain joins TRBV5-1 to TRBJ1-5; the D is unclear. The TCR sequence derives from a woman aged 55-70 years with acute or convalescent COVID-19. The sample consisted of peripheral blood. CDR3 in amino acids: CASSLEGLNQPQHF. CDR3 in DNA: TGCGCCAGCAGCTTAGAGGGCCTCAATCAGCCCCAGCATTTT. Full variable domain (missing parts from reference TRBV5-1 and TRBJ1-5): KAGVTQTPRYLIKTRGQQVTLSCSPISGHRSVSWYQQTPGQGLQFLFEYFSETQRNKGNFPGRFSGRQFSNSRSEMNVSTLELGDSALYLCASSLEGLNQPQHFGDGTRLSIL.